This TCR beta chain was identified in a study of spatial heterogeneity in lung cancer. MiXCR, applied by TCRdb to the 5' RACE reads, yields one record per CDR3 protein. The sample shows about 6,900 distinct CDR3 sequences, around 4% of them seen only once. This sample's time point: sample taken at primary tumor resection. No cell sorting; template was whole RNA from tumor, lung tissue or PBMC. Germline V CDR1 and CDR2: SGHRS, YFSETQ. The CDR3 spans 11 residues. Trimming left V 7 bases short and J 1 base short, with 0 bases between. This clonotype was seen at least ten times. This sequence originates from a female donor with early-stage non-small cell lung cancer. Sequenced here: normal lung tissue next to the tumor, sampled at surgery. The chain carries TRBV5-1 and TRBJ2-6, with unresolved D. The CDR3 sequence: CASSGANVLTF. The CDR3 region has the DNA TGCGCCAGCTCTGGGGCCAACGTCCTGACTTTC.